Following are 5 T cell receptor beta chains from one sample sequenced in a study of shared clonotypes between healthy human individuals. TCRdb's table, derived via immunoSEQ multiplex PCR, lists solely in-frame clones and lacks some. The top ten hold 0.85% to 1.2% of the sample, which has just over 2,000,000 clones, approximately 94% seen once. It was CD45RO-negative cells, positively selected for CCR7, that made up naive CD8 cells, with terminally differentiated effector memory CD45RA+ cells excluded. Material: naive CD8+ T cells sorted from blood. The receptors stem from a man younger than 35 in good health.

The V call is TRBV6-5, the J call TRBJ1-2; possible D gene TRBD1, 5 bases. Germline-derived CDR1 and CDR2 are MNHEY and SVGAGI. The CDR3 loop spans 12 amino acids. Trimming removed 6 bases from V and 6 bases from J, with 11 bases in between. In DNA form, the CDR3 reads TGTGCCAGCAGAATCGGGGGGGATGGCTACACCTTC. It yields the protein CASRIGGDGYTF.

This clone was found once. The same CDR3 is also encoded by other DNA sequences in this sample. CDR3 amino acids: CASSYLGTQETQYF. For the CDR3, the DNA is TGTGCCAGCAGTTACCTCGGGACTCAAGAGACCCAGTACTTC. This rearrangement joins TRBV6-5 to TRBJ2-5; D possibly corresponds to TRBD2 (6 bases). V was cut by 2 bases and J by 2 bases, with 9 bases left in between. Germline assignment: CDR1 MNHEY and CDR2 SVGAGI. The CDR3 extends over 14 amino acids.

The V and J genes are TRBV6-1 and TRBJ2-5; 8 positions match TRBD2. The CDR3 length is 15 residues. CDR1 is MNHNS and CDR2 is SASEGT in the germline V gene. V was pared by 7 bases and J by 5 bases, with 12 bases of the junction left unmatched. CDR3 nucleotides: TGTGCCAGCACCCCGGGAGGGATGGGGCATGAGACCCAGTACTTC. This encodes CASTPGGMGHETQYF.

The chain links TRBV4-1 to TRBJ2-3; D is uncertain. The CDR3 loop spans 16 amino acids. The germline V gene has CDR1 MGHRA and CDR2 YSYEKL. V dropped 0 bases and J dropped 2 bases, with 12 bases sitting between them. CDR3 sequence reads: CASSQDVASLTDTQYF. CDR3 nucleotide sequence: TGCGCCAGCAGCCAAGATGTAGCCAGCCTCACAGATACGCAGTATTTT.

J is TRBJ2-2 and V is TRBV27; D is unresolved. Germline lookup yields CDR1 MNHEY and CDR2 SMNVEV (reference sequence). This CDR3 contains 12 residues. Trimming shortened V by 7 bases and J by 0 bases, and 3 bases separated the two germline ends. The CDR3 reads CASISNTGELFF. The CDR3 bases are TGTGCCAGCATCTCGAACACCGGGGAGCTGTTTTTT.